The rows below give T cell receptor beta chains drawn from one sample of a study of human T cells and chemical hapten exposure. TCRdb reprocessed the RACE reads with MiXCR, giving one entry per CDR3 protein. Of over 300,000 distinct CDR3 sequences in the sample, roughly 5.3% are singletons; the top ten hold around 2.6%. The sample was whole blood, taken in connection with sensitization to the hapten diphenylcyclopropenone (DPC). These receptor sequences come from a woman aged 45-65 years with alopecia areata. Some clones in this sample may be carry-over from other donors' samples. CDR3s include the opening cysteine and the closing phenylalanine or tryptophan. Fields, in order: J gene, V gene, D gene, clone size, CDR3 protein, CDR3 DNA. The D gene is left open where the match is weak. Clone size appears in some rows only: once, few, many, or a class for an expanded clone.

>TRBJ2-6|TRBV28|NA|NA
CASTGSGPSGANVLTF
TGTGCCAGCACAGGTAGCGGCCCCTCTGGGGCCAACGTCCTGACTTTC
>TRBJ1-5|TRBV12-3/TRBV12-4|NA|few
CASSTGQGPQHF
TGTGCCAGCAGTACAGGTCAGGGGCCCCAGCATTTT
>TRBJ1-5|TRBV29-1|NA|few
CSVISGGDQPQHF
TGCAGCGTGATATCGGGAGGAGATCAGCCCCAGCATTTT
>TRBJ1-1|TRBV2|NA|NA
CASSVGLSGLNTEAFF
TGTGCCAGCAGTGTCGGGCTGTCGGGGCTTAACACTGAAGCTTTCTTT
>TRBJ2-1|TRBV27|NA|few
CASSLSEDHEQFF
TGTGCCAGCAGTTTGAGCGAGGATCATGAGCAGTTCTTC
>TRBJ1-1|TRBV29-1|NA|many
CSVESGVNTEAFF
TGCAGCGTTGAGTCAGGGGTGAACACTGAAGCTTTCTTT
>TRBJ2-3|TRBV6-1|NA|many
CASSVARSTDTQYF
TGTGCCAGCAGTGTGGCGAGAAGCACAGATACGCAGTATTTT
>TRBJ2-3|TRBV7-2|NA|NA
CASSLNSPPDTQYF
TGTGCCAGCAGCTTGAACTCACCCCCGGATACGCAGTATTTT
>TRBJ2-2|TRBV12-3/TRBV12-4|NA|many
CASTPRTGELFF
TGTGCCAGCACCCCGAGGACCGGGGAGCTGTTTTTT
>TRBJ2-4|TRBV15|TRBD2|NA
CATSRDAAGSDIQYF
TGTGCCACCAGCAGAGATGCAGCGGGGTCTGACATTCAGTACTTC
>TRBJ1-1|TRBV14|NA|few
CASSQDRKGLTEAFF
TGTGCCAGCAGCCAAGACCGTAAGGGACTGACTGAAGCTTTCTTT
>TRBJ1-1|TRBV6-1|TRBD1|many
CASRTGEGTEAFF
TGTGCCAGCAGGACAGGGGAGGGCACTGAAGCTTTCTTT
>TRBJ1-4|TRBV20-1|NA|many
CSAIARGLGEKLFF
TGCAGTGCTATCGCACGGGGGTTGGGTGAAAAACTGTTTTTT
>TRBJ2-1|TRBV29-1|TRBD1|many
CSATQGSDEQFF
TGCAGCGCTACACAGGGGTCCGATGAGCAGTTCTTC
>TRBJ2-5|TRBV20-1|NA|few
CSADKEGTFKETQYF
TGCAGTGCCGACAAAGAGGGGACTTTTAAAGAGACCCAGTACTTC
>TRBJ1-2|TRBV7-2|NA|few
CASSPLPSEYGYTF
TGTGCCAGCAGCCCCCTCCCGTCCGAGTATGGCTACACCTTC
>TRBJ2-6|TRBV20-1|NA|many
CSARDKRSGANVLTF
TGCAGTGCTAGAGATAAGCGCTCTGGGGCCAACGTCCTGACTTTC
>TRBJ2-3|TRBV5-4|TRBD2|NA
CASSLFPGLAGGHDSF
TGTGCCAGCAGCTTGTTTCCGGGACTAGCGGGAGGCCACGATTCTTTT
>TRBJ2-7|TRBV5-1|TRBD1|few
CASSLTPDRDYEQYF
TGCGCCAGCAGCTTAACCCCTGACAGGGATTACGAGCAGTACTTC
>TRBJ2-4|TRBV7-8|TRBD2|many
CASSLSGTSENIQYF
TGTGCCAGCAGCCTCTCTGGGACTAGCGAAAACATTCAGTACTTC
>TRBJ2-6|TRBV11-2|NA|many
CASIRWQGPSGANVLTF
TGTGCCAGCATCAGGTGGCAGGGTCCCTCTGGGGCCAACGTCCTGACTTTC
>TRBJ2-7|TRBV7-3|NA|many
CASRRDRYSYEQYF
TGTGCCAGCAGAAGGGACCGCTACTCCTACGAGCAGTACTTC
>TRBJ2-2|TRBV28|TRBD1|NA
CASSGLTGAGELFF
TGTGCCAGCAGTGGCCTCACAGGGGCCGGGGAGCTGTTTTTT
>TRBJ2-4|TRBV6-4|NA|few
CASGARSIVAKNIQYF
TGTGCCAGCGGGGCGCGTTCTATCGTAGCCAAAAACATTCAGTACTTC
>TRBJ2-3|TRBV12-3/TRBV12-4|TRBD2|many
CASSPGTSGGPSTDTQYF
TGTGCCAGCAGCCCCGGGACTAGCGGGGGGCCGAGCACAGATACGCAGTATTTT
>TRBJ1-5|TRBV6-5|NA|few
CASKQTGNNQPQHF
TGTGCCAGCAAACAGACAGGAAACAATCAGCCCCAGCATTTT
>TRBJ2-2|TRBV11-2|NA|many
CASSLRPSGSGELFF
TGTGCCAGCAGCTTGAGGCCAAGTGGGAGCGGGGAGCTGTTTTTT
>TRBJ2-5|TRBV4-2|TRBD2|few
CASSQDGSGRGQETQYF
TGTGCCAGCAGCCAAGATGGTAGCGGGAGGGGCCAAGAGACCCAGTACTTC
>TRBJ2-7|TRBV12-3/TRBV12-4|TRBD1|many
CASSLGDRSYEQYF
TGTGCCAGCAGTTTAGGGGACAGGTCCTACGAGCAGTACTTC
>TRBJ2-5|TRBV29-1|TRBD1|NA
CSTGGVETQYF
TGCAGCACAGGGGGCGTTGAGACCCAGTACTTC
>TRBJ2-7|TRBV5-5|NA|few
CASSEYRDSRNYEQYF
TGTGCCAGCAGCGAGTACCGGGACTCAAGAAACTACGAGCAGTACTTC
>TRBJ2-2|TRBV10-3|TRBD1|many
CAIKGQVDTGELFF
TGTGCCATCAAAGGACAGGTGGACACCGGGGAGCTGTTTTTT
>TRBJ1-2|TRBV12-3/TRBV12-4|NA|many
CASSLWGGSYGYTF
TGTGCCAGCAGTTTGTGGGGAGGGAGCTATGGCTACACCTTC
>TRBJ2-1|TRBV10-3|NA|many
CASGEPYNEQFF
TGTGCCAGCGGGGAACCTTACAATGAGCAGTTCTTC
>TRBJ2-7|TRBV27|NA|many
CASSLKYSYEQYF
TGTGCCAGCAGCCTAAAATATTCCTACGAGCAGTACTTC
>TRBJ1-5|TRBV30|NA|NA
CAWSTGGQPQHF
TGTGCCTGGAGTACAGGCGGTCAGCCCCAGCATTTT
>TRBJ2-2|TRBV9|NA|many
CASSVPTGELFF
TGTGCCAGCAGCGTACCGACCGGGGAGCTGTTTTTT